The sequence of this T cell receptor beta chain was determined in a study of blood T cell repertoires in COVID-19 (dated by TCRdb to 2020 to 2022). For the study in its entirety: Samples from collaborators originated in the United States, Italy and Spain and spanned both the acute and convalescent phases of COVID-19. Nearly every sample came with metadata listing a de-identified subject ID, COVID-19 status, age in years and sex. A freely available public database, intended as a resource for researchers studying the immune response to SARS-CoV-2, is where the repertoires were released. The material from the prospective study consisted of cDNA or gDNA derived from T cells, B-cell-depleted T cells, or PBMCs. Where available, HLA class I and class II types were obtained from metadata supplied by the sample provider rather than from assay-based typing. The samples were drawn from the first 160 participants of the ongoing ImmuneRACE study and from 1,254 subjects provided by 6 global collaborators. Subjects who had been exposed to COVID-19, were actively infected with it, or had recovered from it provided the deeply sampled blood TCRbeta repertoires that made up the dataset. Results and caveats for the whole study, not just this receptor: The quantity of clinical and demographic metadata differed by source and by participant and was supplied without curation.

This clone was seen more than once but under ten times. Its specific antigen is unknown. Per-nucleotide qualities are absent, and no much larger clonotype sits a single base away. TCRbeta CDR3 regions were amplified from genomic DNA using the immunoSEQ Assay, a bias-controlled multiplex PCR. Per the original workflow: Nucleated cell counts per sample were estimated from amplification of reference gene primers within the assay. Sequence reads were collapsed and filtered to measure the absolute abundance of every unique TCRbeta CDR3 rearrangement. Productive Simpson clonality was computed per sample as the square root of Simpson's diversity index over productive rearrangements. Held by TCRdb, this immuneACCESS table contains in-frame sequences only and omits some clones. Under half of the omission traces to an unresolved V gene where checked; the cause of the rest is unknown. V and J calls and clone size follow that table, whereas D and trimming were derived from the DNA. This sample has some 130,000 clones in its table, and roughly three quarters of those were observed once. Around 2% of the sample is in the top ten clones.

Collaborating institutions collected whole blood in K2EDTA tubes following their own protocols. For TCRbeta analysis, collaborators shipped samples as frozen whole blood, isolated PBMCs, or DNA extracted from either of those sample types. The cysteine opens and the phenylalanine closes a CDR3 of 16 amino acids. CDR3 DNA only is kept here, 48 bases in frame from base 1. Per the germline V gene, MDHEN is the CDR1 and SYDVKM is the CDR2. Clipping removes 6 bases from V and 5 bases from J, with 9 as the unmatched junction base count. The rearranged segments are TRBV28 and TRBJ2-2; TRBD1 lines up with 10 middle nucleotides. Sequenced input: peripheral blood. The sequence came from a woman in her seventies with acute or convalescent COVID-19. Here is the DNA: TGTGCCAGCAGCCGCTCGACAGGGGGCGGGACCGGGGAGCTGTTTTTT. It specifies CASSRSTGGGTGELFF.